This entry lists 5 T cell receptor beta chains sequenced from one sample in a study of control samples from healthy donors and cancer patients. The assay was immunoSEQ multiplex PCR, and TCRdb's table has in-frame clones only and misses some. The table has approximately 100,000 clones, about 89% seen once. The specimen sequenced was blood. The receptors here all came from a woman in her fifties or sixties in good health.

The chain links TRBV7-9 to TRBJ1-4; TRBD1 might be the D (5 bases). The CDR3 is 15 residues long. Germline lookup yields CDR1 SEHNR and CDR2 FQNEAQ (reference sequence). The V gene lost 7 bases and the J gene lost 8 bases, with 20 bases spanning the gap. For the CDR3, the DNA is TGTGCCAGCAACTGGGGTGGGACCGGCGAAGAAAAACTGTTTTTT. Residues: CASNWGGTGEEKLFF.

V usage is TRBV5-1 and J usage is TRBJ2-3, with D hard to call. Germline V lookup: CDR1 SGHRS, CDR2 YFSETQ. CDR3 length: 13 amino acids. With 0 bases removed from V and 4 bases from J, the gap between germline ends came to 6 bases. The CDR3 DNA follows: TGCGCCAGCAGCTTGGCCCCCTCAGATACGCAGTATTTT. Its protein is CASSLAPSDTQYF. The full variable domain, in which reference TRBV5-1 and TRBJ2-3 provide the parts outside the CDR3, is KAGVTQTPRYLIKTRGQQVTLSCSPISGHRSVSWYQQTPGQGLQFLFEYFSETQRNKGNFPGRFSGRQFSNSRSEMNVSTLELGDSALYLCASSLAPSDTQYFGPGTRLTVL.

The chain recombines TRBV19 with TRBJ1-1; 7 positions agree with TRBD1. The V and J ends lost 8 bases and 0 bases, in that order; junction bases with no gene match: 9. Germline assignment: CDR1 LNHDA and CDR2 SQIVND (reference sequence). The CDR3 extends over 15 amino acids. CDR3 in DNA: TGTGCCAGTTCCCACAGGGGCCTTATGAACACTGAAGCTTTCTTT. It codes for CASSHRGLMNTEAFF.

This clone was recorded only once. The same CDR3 also results from other DNA sequences found in this sample. This chain uses TRBV30 with TRBJ1-4; the match to TRBD1 covers 7 bases. V lost 5 bases to trimming and J lost 3 bases; unmatched junction nucleotides: 3. Germline lookup yields CDR1 GTSNPN and CDR2 SVGIG (reference sequence). The CDR3 is 13 amino acids. The CDR3 loop is CAWQTGPNEKLFF. In nucleotides, the CDR3 is TGTGCCTGGCAGACAGGGCCTAATGAAAAACTGTTTTTT.

This sequence joins TRBV4-1 and TRBJ2-1; 9 bases are shared with TRBD1. CDR1 MGHRA and CDR2 YSYEKL come from the germline V gene. V lost 1 base to trimming and J lost 6 bases; unmatched junction nucleotides: 16. The CDR3 has 19 amino acids. In nucleotides, the CDR3 is TGCGCCAGCAGCCAAGTAATACAGGGGGCCCTCCCCGGGGGCAATGAGCAGTTCTTC. Amino acid sequence: CASSQVIQGALPGGNEQFF.